This T cell receptor (beta chain) originates from a study of PD-L1 blockade in urothelial cancer. Clones were read by immunoSEQ multiplex PCR, and TCRdb kept only the in-frame ones, dropping some. There are 50,000 or so clones in the sample; 70% to 85% occur only once, and over 3.5% lies in the top ten. V dropped 4 bases and J dropped 0; count of bases not matched to a gene: 14. CDR1 is SGHKS and CDR2 is YYEKEE in the germline V gene (reference sequence). The CDR3 runs to 18 residues. This clonotype was obtained from a man between 65 and 85 years old with urothelial cancer. Sequencing used PBMCs, obtained around atezolizumab (anti-PD-L1) treatment. This chain links TRBV5-5 with TRBJ2-5; 8 bases match TRBD2. The CDR3 here is CASSLLGFQRGYQETQYF. The CDR3 DNA reads TGTGCCAGCAGCCTGCTCGGTTTTCAGCGGGGGTACCAAGAGACCCAGTACTTC.